Below are 2 T cell receptor beta chains sequenced from a single sample in a study of regulatory T cells in long-lasting Graves disease. Arm-PCR of CDR3 regions and iRepertoire HTBI primers were used to build TCR beta libraries. A single record per CDR3 protein comes from TCRdb applying MiXCR to the multiplex PCR reads. This table holds approximately 540,000 distinct CDR3 sequences, about 12% found once. Time point described: newly diagnosed GD, antithyroid drugs for less than 3 months. Preparation of the TCR library used RNA extracted from PBMCs. This sample was also put to use in a study of T cells in Graves' hyperthyroidism and ophthalmopathy.

The sample here was peripheral blood mononuclear cells (PBMCs), taken at new diagnosis, from a patient treated with antithyroid drugs. These receptor sequences come from a woman younger than 45 with Graves disease.

This clonotype occurred many times. Germline is not matched at one junction end, which may reflect a read error. The CDR3 DNA reads TGTGCCAGCAGTTACAGGACAGGGGGGACTGGAGCTTTCTTT. This gives the protein CASSYRTGGTGAFF. V gene TRBV6-5 combines with J gene TRBJ1-1; 10 bases align to TRBD1. Germline assignment: CDR1 MNHEY and CDR2 SVGAGI. This CDR3 region has 14 residues.

As to this clonotype: Just one base apart from a much larger clone, this may be a read error. The V gene is TRBV11-2, the J gene TRBJ2-1, with no clear D. Germline lookup yields CDR1 SGHAT and CDR2 FQNNGV. V gave up 2 bases and J gave up 11 bases, with 22 bases separating them. This CDR3 is built from 16 residues. CDR3 sequence reads: CASSLTPRPARNQQFF. The CDR3 DNA sequence: TGTGCCAGCAGCTTAACCCCCCGACCTGCGAGGAATCAGCAGTTCTTC.